This entry lists 10 T cell receptor beta chains sequenced from one sample in a study of cytomegalovirus exposure and HLA in healthy donors. Amplification used 60 Vbeta primers and 13 Jbeta primers. Method: immunoSEQ multiplex PCR; TCRdb's copy keeps in-frame clones and lacks some. The profile shows about 220,000 clones, more than 75% of them singletons. Sequencing was done on a sample of PBMCs. Receptor source: a middle-aged man in good health and CMV-seropositive.

The chain combines TRBV30 with TRBJ2-1; D is ambiguous. Trimming cost V 4 bases and J 10 bases, with 11 bases left between them. The CDR3 spans 11 residues. Germline V CDR1 and CDR2: GTSNPN, SVGIG (reference sequence). CDR3 sequence (DNA): TGTGCCTGGAAGAGAGGAAGGGAGCAGTTCTTC. This sequence encodes CAWKRGREQFF.

The genes are TRBV5-6 and TRBJ1-2; TRBD1 matches 11 bases. With 4 bases clipped from V and 13 bases from J, the junction kept 9 bases outside the gene matches. This CDR3 has 13 residues. The V gene's germline CDR1 is SGHDT and CDR2 YYEEEE. The CDR3 DNA follows: TGTGCCAGCAGCCGGGACAGGGGGGCGTCCTTCACCTTC. Translating it yields CASSRDRGASFTF.

The chain employs TRBV27 and TRBJ2-5, with TRBD2 identical over 7 bases. The CDR3 has 15 residues. The V gene end was trimmed by 5 bases and the J gene end by 3 bases; junction bases not matched to a gene: 9. CDR1 is MNHEY and CDR2 is SMNVEV in the germline V gene (reference sequence). The CDR3 loop reads CASSPLAVPEETQYF. As DNA, the CDR3 is TGTGCCAGCAGTCCGCTAGCGGTCCCAGAAGAGACCCAGTACTTC.

This chain uses TRBV6-5 with TRBJ2-7; D is possibly TRBD1 (6 bases). This CDR3 is 13 amino acids long. Trimming stripped 6 bases from V and 7 bases from J, with 16 bases between. CDR1 is MNHEY, CDR2 SVGAGI, per germline. CDR3 region: CASSPQGFREQYF. CDR3 sequence (DNA): TGTGCCAGCAGCCCACAGGGATTCAGGGAGCAGTACTTC.

The V gene is TRBV7-3, the J gene TRBJ2-1, with D possibly being TRBD2 (5 bases). The germline V and J ends were trimmed by 4 bases and 8 bases, with 9 bases remaining between them. The CDR3 is 12 residues long. CDR1 and CDR2 from the germline V gene are SGHTA and FQGTGA. As DNA, the CDR3 is TGTGCCAGCAGCTACGGGGTACATGAGCAGTTCTTC. Protein product: CASSYGVHEQFF.

This chain connects TRBV30 to TRBJ2-5, with 7 positions matching TRBD2. The junction had 13 bases not matched to a gene; V was cut back by 3 bases and J by 6 bases. Germline CDR1 is GTSNPN and CDR2 is SVGIG (reference sequence). This CDR3 contains 15 residues. The CDR3 sequence is CAWSQRDREMKTQYF. CDR3 coding DNA: TGTGCCTGGAGCCAGCGGGACCGCGAGATGAAGACCCAGTACTTC.

CDR3 loop: CASSLAGPSTDTQYF. The CDR3 coding sequence is TGTGCCAGCAGCCTAGCGGGACCTAGCACAGATACGCAGTATTTT. V and J are TRBV6-5 and TRBJ2-3, with 9 bases that match TRBD2. V lost 6 bases and J lost 0; bases outside the gene matches: 4. This CDR3 is 15 amino acids long. From germline, CDR1 is MNHEY and CDR2 SVGAGI.

The chain carries TRBV18 and TRBJ2-3, with TRBD2 matching 11 bases. Looked up from germline, CDR1 is KGHSH and CDR2 is LQKENI. The V gene end was trimmed by 3 bases and the J gene end by 3 bases; junction bases not matched to a gene: 8. CDR3 length equals 17 residues. CDR3 in DNA: TGTGCCAGCTCACCTCTCCGACTAGCGGGAAGGACAGATACGCAGTATTTT. The encoded protein is CASSPLRLAGRTDTQYF.

This clone has only one observation. V gene TRBV25-1 combines with J gene TRBJ1-2; D unresolved. Trimming left V 10 bases short and J 12 bases short, with 18 bases between. There are 11 residues in the CDR3. Looked up from germline, CDR1 is MGHDK and CDR2 is SYGVNS. CDR3 in DNA: TGTGCCATCCCACCGCGGGGATTACACACCTTC. Translating gives CAIPPRGLHTF.

The chain recombines TRBV14 with TRBJ1-1; D gene unclear. Trimming shortened V by 5 bases and J by 5 bases, and 12 bases separated the two germline ends. In germline, CDR1 is SGHDN, CDR2 FVKESK. The length of the CDR3 is 13 residues. CDR3: CASSKVGVTEAFF. The CDR3 nucleotides are TGTGCCAGCAGCAAGGTAGGAGTAACTGAAGCTTTCTTT.